The 17 T cell receptor beta chains below were found in one sample sequenced in a study of CD8 T cells in Susac syndrome. It was with random hexamers that about 0.45 to 1 ug RNA was reverse transcribed. TCRdb used MiXCR to reprocess the immunoSEQ multiplex PCR reads, holding one entry per CDR3 protein. The table has 100,000 to 150,000 distinct CDR3 sequences, roughly 80% seen once; the top ten hold roughly 0.5%. Sequencing was done on a sample of CD8+ T cells from PBMCs. The receptors come from a human donor with multiple sclerosis.

The chain recombines TRBV28 with TRBJ1-2; D gene unclear. V was trimmed by 7 bases and J by 8 bases, leaving 29 bases between them. The CDR3 contains 17 residues. Germline assignment: CDR1 MDHEN and CDR2 SYDVKM. This CDR3 is CASTSPGRSNEVWGYTF. The CDR3 DNA reads as TGTGCCAGCACCTCTCCGGGCCGCTCAAATGAGGTTTGGGGCTACACCTTC.

This clonotype appeared once. The chain links TRBV2 to TRBJ1-2; 8 bases map to TRBD1. CDR1 and CDR2 (germline): SNHLY, FYNNEI. The CDR3 totals 10 residues. J lost 14 bases, V lost 11 bases, and 10 bases had no gene match. CDR3 protein: CALGTGRITF. The CDR3 DNA is TGTGCCTTAGGGACAGGTCGAATTACCTTC.

The rearrangement joins TRBV6-1 to TRBJ2-1, with 7 positions matching TRBD1. The CDR3 runs 16 residues. CDR1 is MNHNS, CDR2 SASEGT, per germline. Unmatched junction bases numbered 10, after V lost 4 bases and J lost 4 bases. CDR3 coding DNA: TGTGCCAGCAGTGTACACGGGACAGCAGTGTACAATGAGCAGTTCTTC. Translated: CASSVHGTAVYNEQFF.

V usage is TRBV27 and J usage is TRBJ2-1, with no clear D. Trimming removed 8 bases at V and 2 bases at J, with 13 bases between. There are 14 residues in the CDR3. CDR1 is MNHEY, CDR2 SMNVEV, per germline (reference sequence). The CDR3 DNA is TGTGCCAGCGCCATCGGTTATACCTACAATGAGCAGTTCTTC. This codes for CASAIGYTYNEQFF.

The chain couples TRBV4-1 to TRBJ2-1, with D perhaps TRBD1 (5 bases). This CDR3 has 16 amino acids. Per germline, CDR1 MGHRA and CDR2 YSYEKL. V lost 4 bases to trimming and J lost 0 bases, with 13 bases between them. This CDR3 is CASSPTGQTSYNEQFF. In DNA form, the CDR3 reads TGCGCCAGCAGCCCAACAGGACAAACCTCCTACAATGAGCAGTTCTTC.

V gene TRBV20-1 combines with J gene TRBJ2-5; the D is unclear. V lost 0 bases to trimming and J lost 4 bases, with 9 bases between them. This CDR3 comprises 13 residues. Looked up from germline, CDR1 is DFQATT and CDR2 is SNEGSKA (reference sequence). This CDR3 reads CSARELAGETQYF. CDR3 DNA sequence: TGCAGTGCTAGAGAACTCGCAGGAGAGACCCAGTACTTC.

As to this clonotype: One end of the junction varies from germline; a read error may be responsible. The chain uses TRBV14 and TRBJ1-5, with TRBD1 matching 9 bases. Germline V gene lookup returns CDR1 SGHDN and CDR2 FVKESK. CDR3 length: 14 amino acids. The DNA of the CDR3 is TGTGCCAGCAGACACACAGGGGGCAAACAGCCCCAGCATTTT. Translating gives CASRHTGGKQPQHF.

V gene TRBV5-6 combines with J gene TRBJ2-1; D uncertain. The CDR3 sequence is 13 residues long. V dropped 0 bases and J dropped 9 bases, with 10 bases sitting between them. Germline CDR1 is SGHDT and CDR2 is YYEEEE. The CDR3 DNA is TGTGCCAGCAGCTTGGCAGGTCGAGTTGAGCAGTTCTTC. Protein product: CASSLAGRVEQFF.

This chain connects TRBV7-8 to TRBJ2-2; TRBD1 is a possible D gene (5 bases). Germline lookup yields CDR1 SGHVS and CDR2 FQNEAQ. The CDR3 has 16 residues. V was shortened by 4 bases and J by 0 bases, with 12 bases between the two germline ends. The CDR3 nucleotides read TGTGCCAGCAGCTATATACAGGCTTCGAACACCGGGGAGCTGTTTTTT. Its translation is CASSYIQASNTGELFF.

This clonotype has just one count. Written as DNA, the CDR3 is TGTGCCAGCAGTACCGACCGTCCTCATACGCAGTATTTT. It yields the protein CASSTDRPHTQYF. This sequence joins TRBV12-3 or TRBV12-4 and TRBJ2-3, with D unclear. V was clipped by 5 bases and J by 7 bases, with 13 bases between them. The CDR3 spans 13 residues.

DNA of the CDR3: TGTGCCTGGAGTGTAATCAGTTATGGCTACACCTTC. This codes for CAWSVISYGYTF. The rearrangement links TRBV30 to TRBJ1-2; D ambiguous. Germline V lookup: CDR1 GTSNPN, CDR2 SVGIG (reference sequence). This CDR3 comprises 12 residues. The V end was cut by 0 bases, the J end by 5 bases, with 7 bases between.

The chain combines TRBV9 with TRBJ1-2; D is uncertain. This CDR3 is 17 amino acids long. CDR1 and CDR2 from the germline V gene are SGDLS and YYNGEE. Trimming cost V 1 base and J 4 bases, with 20 bases left between them. This CDR3 is CASSVWKGSRVPYGYTF. Written as DNA, the CDR3 is TGTGCCAGCAGCGTATGGAAGGGTTCGAGAGTTCCCTATGGCTACACCTTC.

V gene TRBV30 combines with J gene TRBJ2-1, with no clear D. Trimming took 4 bases from V and 1 from J, leaving 11 bases between them. From germline, CDR1 is GTSNPN and CDR2 SVGIG (reference sequence). The CDR3 covers 14 residues. CDR3 coding DNA: TGTGCCTGGACCCCCGGCGGATCCTACAATGAGCAGTTCTTC. Its translation: CAWTPGGSYNEQFF.

The J gene is TRBJ1-1, the V gene TRBV11-2; TRBD1 agrees at 11 bases. Germline CDR1 is SGHAT and CDR2 is FQNNGV. V dropped 1 base and J dropped 5; count of bases not matched to a gene: 6. This CDR3 comprises 16 residues. The CDR3 loop is CASSLGTGGAGTEAFF. The CDR3 DNA reads as TGTGCCAGCAGCTTAGGGACAGGGGGCGCGGGAACTGAAGCTTTCTTT.

V gene TRBV29-1 combines with J gene TRBJ2-3, with no clear D. With 1 base removed from V and 0 bases from J, the gap between germline ends came to 11 bases. Germline V gene lookup returns CDR1 SQVTM and CDR2 ANQGSEA. This CDR3 is 15 amino acids long. CDR3 in amino acids: CSVEVPTESTDTQYF. DNA of the CDR3: TGCAGCGTTGAAGTGCCGACGGAAAGCACAGATACGCAGTATTTT.

The chain is built from TRBV2 and TRBJ2-3; 11 nucleotides match TRBD2. CDR3 size: 18 residues. Germline lookup yields CDR1 SNHLY and CDR2 FYNNEI. V lost 4 bases to trimming and J lost 2 bases; unmatched junction nucleotides: 11. CDR3 DNA sequence: TGTGCCAGCAGTGTAGTCCCAACTAGCGGGGGAACCACAGATACGCAGTATTTT. Translation gives CASSVVPTSGGTTDTQYF.

The V and J genes are TRBV27 and TRBJ1-2; D call uncertain. This CDR3 is 13 amino acids long. CDR1 MNHEY and CDR2 SMNVEV come from the germline V gene (reference sequence). V was pared by 4 bases and J by 2 bases, with 8 bases between. CDR3 in amino acids: CASSYSGNYGYTF. The CDR3 nucleotides read TGTGCCAGCAGTTACTCCGGGAACTATGGCTACACCTTC.